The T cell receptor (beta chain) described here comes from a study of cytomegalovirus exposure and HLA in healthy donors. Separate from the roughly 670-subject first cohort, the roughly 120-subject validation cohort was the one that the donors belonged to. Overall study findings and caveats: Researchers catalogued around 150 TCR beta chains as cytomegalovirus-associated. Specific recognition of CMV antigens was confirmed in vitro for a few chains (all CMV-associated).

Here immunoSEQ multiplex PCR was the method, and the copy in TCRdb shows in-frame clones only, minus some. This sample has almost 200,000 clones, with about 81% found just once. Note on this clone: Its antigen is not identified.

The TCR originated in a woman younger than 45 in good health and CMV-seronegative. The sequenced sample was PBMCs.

The CDR3 bases are TGTGTCAGAAGCGATGGAGGGACAGGGGACTATGGCTACACCTTC. Its protein product is CVRSDGGTGDYGYTF. The chain couples TRBV7-5 to TRBJ1-2; TRBD1 reflects the table's D call only, with no check against the DNA. TRBV7-5 is deemed a pseudogene. The CDR3 has 15 amino acids.